The 9 T cell receptor beta chains given below trace back to one sample, sequenced in a study of T cells in Graves' hyperthyroidism and ophthalmopathy. RNA transcripts were the template for amplifying TCR beta CDR3 regions. The TCR CDR3 first-round RT-PCR relied on the HTBI primer set. MiXCR was run by TCRdb on the multiplex PCR reads, yielding one entry per CDR3 protein. The sample consists of under 350,000 distinct CDR3 sequences, 20% to 30% of them appearing once. Sequencing was carried out using blood. The receptors come from a man between 35 and 55 years old with Graves' hyperthyroidism that later progressed to Graves' ophthalmopathy.

Ten or more counts support this clonotype. V gene TRBV27 combines with J gene TRBJ1-1; a weak D match, TRBD1 (6 bases). V lost 5 bases, J lost 1 base, and 14 bases lay in between. Per the germline V gene, CDR1 is MNHEY and CDR2 is SMNVEV (reference sequence). The CDR3 extends over 15 amino acids. DNA of the CDR3: TGTGCCAGCAGTCCCCGACAGGCTACGAACACTGAAGCTTTCTTT. Translated: CASSPRQATNTEAFF.

The rearrangement joins TRBV6-2 or TRBV6-3 to TRBJ2-5, with a tentative D call TRBD2 (6 bases). This CDR3 comprises 15 residues. The ends were cut back, 0 bases at V and 2 bases at J, with 10 bases in the middle. Germline CDR1 reads MNHEY; CDR2 reads SVGEGT. The DNA of the CDR3 is TGTGCCAGCAGTTACTCGTGGGGAGGACAAGAGACCCAGTACTTC. This encodes CASSYSWGGQETQYF.

The chain carries TRBV12-5 and TRBJ1-2; D gene ambiguous. The CDR3 spans 12 residues. The V end was cut by 4 bases, the J end by 8 bases, with 11 bases between. Germline V gene sequence: CDR1 LGHNT, CDR2 FRNRAP. The CDR3 sequence: CASGSTEEGYTF. DNA for the CDR3: TGTGCTAGTGGTTCTACCGAGGAAGGCTACACCTTC.

This clonotype has at least ten counts. The chain links TRBV6-5 to TRBJ1-2; the D gene is possibly TRBD1 (5 bases). Trimming removed 1 base from V and 2 bases from J, with 17 bases in between. CDR3 length equals 17 residues. The germline V gene encodes CDR1 MNHEY and CDR2 SVGAGI. The CDR3 spells CASSYFREGLHNYGYTF. The CDR3 DNA reads as TGTGCCAGCAGTTACTTCAGGGAGGGGCTCCACAACTATGGCTACACCTTC.

This clonotype showed up just a few times. The V call is TRBV30, the J call TRBJ2-7, with 8 bases that match TRBD1. The germline CDR1 and CDR2 sequences are GTSNPN and SVGIG (reference sequence). J gave up 12 bases and V 2 bases, and 6 bases lay outside the gene matches. The CDR3 spans 11 residues. CDR3 sequence: CAWSTSGTGYF. DNA for the CDR3: TGTGCCTGGAGTACCTCCGGGACAGGGTACTTC.

This clonotype has a handful of counts. This chain links TRBV19 with TRBJ1-1; no clear D. This CDR3 contains 12 residues. Germline loops: CDR1 LNHDA, CDR2 SQIVND (reference sequence). The ends were cut back, 7 bases at V and 4 bases at J, with 10 bases in the middle. For the CDR3, the DNA is TGTGCCAGTAACGATCGTCGCACTGAAGCTTTCTTT. It specifies CASNDRRTEAFF.

This clonotype showed up many times. V and J are TRBV7-2 and TRBJ1-2; 7 positions agree with TRBD1. Germline values: CDR1 SGHTA, CDR2 FQGNSA. This CDR3 has 17 amino acids. The V and J ends lost 1 base and 8 bases, in that order; junction bases with no gene match: 16. CDR3 residues: CASSLVPGDRVSDGYTF. In DNA, the CDR3 is TGTGCCAGCAGCTTAGTGCCGGGAGACAGGGTCTCCGACGGCTACACCTTC.

This clonotype showed up many times. The V gene is TRBV12-3 or TRBV12-4, the J gene TRBJ2-7; 7 nucleotides line up with TRBD1. With 5 bases clipped from V and 1 base from J, the junction kept 8 bases outside the gene matches. CDR3 size: 15 residues. The CDR3 spells CASSEKGARSYEQYF. The CDR3 DNA follows: TGTGCCAGCAGTGAAAAGGGGGCACGATCCTACGAGCAGTACTTC.

The table lists this clonotype with a few counts. This chain joins TRBV12-3 or TRBV12-4 and TRBJ1-6; D call uncertain. Deletions cut 8 bases from V and 8 bases from J, with 7 bases between. The CDR3 runs to 11 residues. CDR3 DNA: TGTGCCAGCGCTATCCATTCACCCCTCCACTTT. This sequence encodes CASAIHSPLHF.